This T cell receptor beta chain comes out of a study of human T cells and chemical hapten exposure. This clonotype was counted a few times. V shed 5 bases and J shed 4 bases, with 11 bases lying between them. The CDR3 has 13 residues. Germline CDR1 is SGHVS and CDR2 is FNYEAQ. Sample time point: patch test 1, 2 weeks after DPC sensitization. Noted treatment: therapeutic diphenylcyclopropenone sensitization with weekly scalp DPC. TCRdb processed the RACE reads anew with MiXCR; each CDR3 protein has one entry. The sample lists about 120,000 distinct CDR3 sequences; roughly 13% were seen once. The sequence came from a man younger than 30 with alopecia areata. Some clones in this sample may be carry-over from other donors' samples. The chain couples TRBV7-6 to TRBJ2-5; D remains ambiguous. This specimen consisted of whole blood, obtained in connection with sensitization to the hapten diphenylcyclopropenone (DPC). CDR3 in amino acids: CASSPIRPETQYF. The CDR3 DNA follows: TGTGCCAGCAGCCCGATCAGACCAGAGACCCAGTACTTC.